This record looks at one T cell receptor beta chain sequence and its context. With a J-beta primer mix and a sample-barcoded 5' primer, a second PCR ran 7 to 11 cycles. In TCRdb, the 5' RACE reads were re-called with MiXCR into one record per CDR3 protein. The sample consists of 650,000 to 1,000,000 distinct CDR3 sequences, about 45% of them appearing once. The data were taken from a study of blood T cells in healthy people across ages. J gave up 3 bases and V 4 bases, and 5 bases lay outside the gene matches. Germline V lookup: CDR1 SGHTA, CDR2 FQGTGA. This CDR3 has 15 amino acids. The sample taken for sequencing was blood. The V and J genes are TRBV7-3 and TRBJ2-2, with 7 bases identical to TRBD1. This sequence originates from an elderly man in good health. CDR3: CASSSGTVYTGELFF. Written as DNA, the CDR3 is TGTGCCAGCAGCTCAGGGACAGTATACACCGGGGAGCTGTTTTTT.